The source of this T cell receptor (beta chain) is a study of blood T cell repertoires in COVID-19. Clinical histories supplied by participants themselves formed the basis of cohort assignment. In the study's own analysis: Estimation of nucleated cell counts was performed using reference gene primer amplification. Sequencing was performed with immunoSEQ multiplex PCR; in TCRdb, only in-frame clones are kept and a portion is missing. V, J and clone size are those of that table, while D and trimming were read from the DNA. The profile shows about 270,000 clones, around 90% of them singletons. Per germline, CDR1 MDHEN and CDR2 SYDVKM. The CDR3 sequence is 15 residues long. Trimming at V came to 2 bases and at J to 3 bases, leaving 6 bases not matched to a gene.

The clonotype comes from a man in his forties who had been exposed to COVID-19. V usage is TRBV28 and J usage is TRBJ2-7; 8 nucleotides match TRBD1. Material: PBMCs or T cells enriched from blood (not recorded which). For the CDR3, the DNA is TGTGCCAGCAGTTTAGTGTCAGGGGGCGTCTACGAGCAGTACTTC. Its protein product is CASSLVSGGVYEQYF.